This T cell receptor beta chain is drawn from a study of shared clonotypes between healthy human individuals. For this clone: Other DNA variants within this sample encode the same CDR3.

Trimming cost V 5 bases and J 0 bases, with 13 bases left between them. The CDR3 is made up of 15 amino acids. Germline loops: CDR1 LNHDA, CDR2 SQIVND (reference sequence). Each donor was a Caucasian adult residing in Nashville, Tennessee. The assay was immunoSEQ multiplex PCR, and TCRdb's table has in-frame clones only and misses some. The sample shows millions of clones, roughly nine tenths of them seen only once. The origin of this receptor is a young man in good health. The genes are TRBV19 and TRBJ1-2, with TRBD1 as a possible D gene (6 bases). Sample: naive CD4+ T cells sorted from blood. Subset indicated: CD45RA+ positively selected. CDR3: CASSPRTAANYGYTF. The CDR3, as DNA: TGTGCCAGTAGTCCACGGACAGCTGCTAACTATGGCTACACCTTC.